Only a few counts were recorded for the clone carrying this T cell receptor beta chain. The authors' processing: By means of reference gene primer amplification, nucleated cell counts were estimated. Profiling relied on immunoSEQ multiplex PCR, and the TCRdb table lists in-frame clones only, not all of them. The V and J calls and the clone size are those of that table, but D and trimming were determined from the DNA. The table has approximately 75,000 clones, approximately 85% seen once. This sample is drawn from a study of blood T cell repertoires in COVID-19. Looking at the study overall: COVID-19 samples from acute and convalescent phases originated in the United States, Italy and Spain. From T cells, B-cell-depleted T cells, or PBMCs came the material, which was cDNA or gDNA.

Trimming pared 2 bases from V and 2 bases from J, leaving 13 bases between. The CDR3 consists of 16 residues. Germline values: CDR1 MNHEY, CDR2 SVGEGT. The TCR comes from an elderly man with acute or convalescent COVID-19. The V call is TRBV6-2 or TRBV6-3, the J call TRBJ1-5; D gene unclear. The sequencing input was peripheral blood. CDR3 DNA sequence: TGTGCCAGCAGTTACATGGACTCCCCGGGCAATCAGCCCCAGCATTTT. Translating it yields CASSYMDSPGNQPQHF.